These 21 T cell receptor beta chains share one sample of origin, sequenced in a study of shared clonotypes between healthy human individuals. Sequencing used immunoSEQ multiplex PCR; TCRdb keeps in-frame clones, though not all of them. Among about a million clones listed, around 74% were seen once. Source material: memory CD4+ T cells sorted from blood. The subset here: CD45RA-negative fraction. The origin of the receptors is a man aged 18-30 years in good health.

The CDR3 is CSVEVQGTDTQYF. The DNA of the CDR3 is TGCAGCGTTGAAGTCCAGGGAACAGATACGCAGTATTTT. The chain employs TRBV29-1 and TRBJ2-3; a weak D match, TRBD1 (5 bases). Trimming pared 1 base from V and 3 bases from J, leaving 8 bases between. The germline V gene has CDR1 SQVTM and CDR2 ANQGSEA. The CDR3 contains 13 residues.

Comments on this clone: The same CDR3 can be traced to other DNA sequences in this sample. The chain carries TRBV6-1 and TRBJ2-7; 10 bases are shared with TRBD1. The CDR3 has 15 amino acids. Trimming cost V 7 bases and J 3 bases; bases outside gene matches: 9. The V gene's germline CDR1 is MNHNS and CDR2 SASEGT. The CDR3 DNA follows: TGTGCCAGCACCCGAGGGGGACAGGGGAGCTACGAGCAGTACTTC. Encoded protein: CASTRGGQGSYEQYF.

CDR3 sequence: CASSPIRTSGRENEQFF. The CDR3 coding sequence is TGTGCCAGCAGCCCGATCCGGACTAGCGGGAGGGAGAATGAGCAGTTCTTC. The V and J genes are TRBV7-9 and TRBJ2-1; 15 positions agree with TRBD2. CDR3 length equals 17 residues. After removal of 5 bases from V and 7 bases from J, the junction contained 9 bases not matched to a gene. CDR1 is SEHNR and CDR2 is FQNEAQ in the germline V gene (reference sequence).

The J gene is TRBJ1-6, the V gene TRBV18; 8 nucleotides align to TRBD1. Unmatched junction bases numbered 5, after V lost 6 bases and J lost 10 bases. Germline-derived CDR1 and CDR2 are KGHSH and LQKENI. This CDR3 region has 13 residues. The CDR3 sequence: CASSGQGGSPLHF. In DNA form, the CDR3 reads TGTGCCAGCTCCGGACAGGGAGGCTCACCCCTCCACTTT. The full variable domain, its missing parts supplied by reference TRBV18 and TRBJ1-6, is NAGVMQNPRHLVRRRGQEARLRCSPMKGHSHVYWYRQLPEEGLKFMVYLQKENIIDESGMPKERFSAEFPKEGPSILRIQQVVRGDSAAYFCASSGQGGSPLHFGNGTRLTVT.

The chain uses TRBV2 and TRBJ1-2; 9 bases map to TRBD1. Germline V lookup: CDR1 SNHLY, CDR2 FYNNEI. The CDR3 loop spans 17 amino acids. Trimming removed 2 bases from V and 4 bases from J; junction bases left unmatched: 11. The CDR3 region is CASSETPQGARSYGYTF. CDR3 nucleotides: TGTGCCAGCAGTGAAACTCCACAGGGGGCAAGGTCCTATGGCTACACCTTC.

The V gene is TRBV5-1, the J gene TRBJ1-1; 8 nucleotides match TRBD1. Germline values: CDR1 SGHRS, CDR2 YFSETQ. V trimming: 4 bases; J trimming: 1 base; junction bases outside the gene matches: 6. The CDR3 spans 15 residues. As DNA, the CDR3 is TGCGCCAGCAGCGGGGGACAGGAGGGGAACACTGAAGCTTTCTTT. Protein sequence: CASSGGQEGNTEAFF.

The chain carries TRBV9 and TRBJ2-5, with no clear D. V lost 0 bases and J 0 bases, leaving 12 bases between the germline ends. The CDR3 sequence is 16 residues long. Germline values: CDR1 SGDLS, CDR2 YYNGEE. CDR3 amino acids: CASSVAVGSNQETQYF. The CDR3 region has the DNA TGTGCCAGCAGCGTAGCAGTCGGGTCGAACCAAGAGACCCAGTACTTC.

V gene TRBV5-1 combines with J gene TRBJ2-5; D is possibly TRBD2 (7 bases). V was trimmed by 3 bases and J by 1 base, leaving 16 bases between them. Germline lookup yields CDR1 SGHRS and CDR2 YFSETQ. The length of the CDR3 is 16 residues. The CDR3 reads CASSWGGDRRQETQYF. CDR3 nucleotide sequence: TGCGCCAGCAGCTGGGGGGGCGACAGGCGCCAAGAGACCCAGTACTTC.

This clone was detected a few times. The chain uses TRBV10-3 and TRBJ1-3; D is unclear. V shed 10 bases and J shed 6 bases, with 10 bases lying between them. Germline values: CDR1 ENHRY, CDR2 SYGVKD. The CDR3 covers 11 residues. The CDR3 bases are TGTGCCACCTCCGCGGTAAACACCATATATTTT. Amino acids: CATSAVNTIYF.

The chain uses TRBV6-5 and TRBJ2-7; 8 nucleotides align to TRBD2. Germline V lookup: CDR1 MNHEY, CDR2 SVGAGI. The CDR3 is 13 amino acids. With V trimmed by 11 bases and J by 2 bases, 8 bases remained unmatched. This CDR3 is CAARAGGAYEQYF. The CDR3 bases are TGTGCCGCGAGGGCCGGGGGGGCCTACGAGCAGTACTTC.

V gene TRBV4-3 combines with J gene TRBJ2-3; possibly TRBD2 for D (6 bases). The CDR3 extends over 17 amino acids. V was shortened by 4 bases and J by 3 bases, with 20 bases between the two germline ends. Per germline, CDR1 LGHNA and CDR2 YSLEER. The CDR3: CASSPSAVGGWTDTQYF. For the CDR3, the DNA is TGCGCCAGCAGCCCTTCCGCGGTGGGAGGTTGGACAGATACGCAGTATTTT.

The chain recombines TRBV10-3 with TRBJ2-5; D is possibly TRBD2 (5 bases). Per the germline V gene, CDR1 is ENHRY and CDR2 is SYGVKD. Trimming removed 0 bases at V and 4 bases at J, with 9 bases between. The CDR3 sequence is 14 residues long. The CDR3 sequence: CAISESASGETQYF. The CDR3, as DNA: TGTGCCATCAGTGAGTCGGCGAGCGGAGAGACCCAGTACTTC.

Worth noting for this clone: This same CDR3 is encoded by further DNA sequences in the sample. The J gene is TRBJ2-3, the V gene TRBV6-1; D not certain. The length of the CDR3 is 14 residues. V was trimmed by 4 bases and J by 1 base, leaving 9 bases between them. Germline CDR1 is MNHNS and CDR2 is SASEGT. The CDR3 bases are TGTGCCAGCAGTGGAACTCTGCGCACAGATACGCAGTATTTT. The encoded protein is CASSGTLRTDTQYF.

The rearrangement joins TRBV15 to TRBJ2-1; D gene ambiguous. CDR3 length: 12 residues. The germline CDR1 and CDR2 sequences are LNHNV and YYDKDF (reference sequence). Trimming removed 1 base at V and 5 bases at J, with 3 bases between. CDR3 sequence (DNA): TGTGCCACCAGCAGAGGTAACAATGAGCAGTTCTTC. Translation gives CATSRGNNEQFF.

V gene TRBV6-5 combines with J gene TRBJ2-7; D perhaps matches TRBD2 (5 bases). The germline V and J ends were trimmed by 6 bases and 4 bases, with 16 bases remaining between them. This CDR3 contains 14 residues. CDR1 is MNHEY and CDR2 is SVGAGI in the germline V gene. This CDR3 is CASRSDGNIYEQYF. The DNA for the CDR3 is TGTGCCAGCAGGTCAGACGGGAATATTTACGAGCAGTACTTC.

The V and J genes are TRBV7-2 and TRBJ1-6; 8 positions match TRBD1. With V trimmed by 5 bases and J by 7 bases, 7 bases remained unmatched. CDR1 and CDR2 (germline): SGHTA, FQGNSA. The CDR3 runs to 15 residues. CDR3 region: CASSQATGANSPLHF. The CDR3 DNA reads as TGTGCCAGCAGCCAAGCGACAGGGGCCAATTCACCCCTCCACTTT. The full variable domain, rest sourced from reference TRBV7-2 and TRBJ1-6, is GAGVSQSPSNKVTEKGKDVELRCDPISGHTALYWYRQSLGQGLEFLIYFQGNSAPDKSGLPSDRFSAERTGGSVSTLTIQRTQQEDSAVYLCASSQATGANSPLHFGNGTRLTVT.

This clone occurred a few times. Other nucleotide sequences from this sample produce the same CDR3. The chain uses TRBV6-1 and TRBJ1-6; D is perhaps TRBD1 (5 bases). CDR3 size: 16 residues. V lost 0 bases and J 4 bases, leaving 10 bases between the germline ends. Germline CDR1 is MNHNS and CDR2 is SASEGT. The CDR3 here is CASSEALGDYNSPLHF. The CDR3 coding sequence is TGTGCCAGCAGTGAAGCGCTGGGGGATTATAATTCACCCCTCCACTTT.

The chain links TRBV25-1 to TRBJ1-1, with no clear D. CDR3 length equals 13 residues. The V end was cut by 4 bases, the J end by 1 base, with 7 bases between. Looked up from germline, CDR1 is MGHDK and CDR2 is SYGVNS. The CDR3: CASSGAANTEAFF. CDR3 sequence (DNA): TGTGCCAGCAGTGGGGCAGCGAACACTGAAGCTTTCTTT. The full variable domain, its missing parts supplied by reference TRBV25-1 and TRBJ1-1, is EADIYQTPRYLVIGTGKKITLECSQTMGHDKMYWYQQDPGMELHLIHYSYGVNSTEKGDLSSESTVSRIRTEHFPLTLESARPSHTSQYLCASSGAANTEAFFGQGTRLTVV.

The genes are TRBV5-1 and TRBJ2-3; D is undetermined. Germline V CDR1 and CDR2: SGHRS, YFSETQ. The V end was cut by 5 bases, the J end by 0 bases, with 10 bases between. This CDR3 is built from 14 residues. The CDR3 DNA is TGCGCCAGCAGAAACGTTACTAGCACAGATACGCAGTATTTT. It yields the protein CASRNVTSTDTQYF.

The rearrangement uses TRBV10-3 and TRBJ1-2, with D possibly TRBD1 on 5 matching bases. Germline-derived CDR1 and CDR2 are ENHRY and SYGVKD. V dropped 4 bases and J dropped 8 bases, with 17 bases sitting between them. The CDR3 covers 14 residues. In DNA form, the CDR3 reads TGTGCCATCAGTGGCGGGGGTGGCGAGAGGGGCTACACCTTC. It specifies CAISGGGGERGYTF.

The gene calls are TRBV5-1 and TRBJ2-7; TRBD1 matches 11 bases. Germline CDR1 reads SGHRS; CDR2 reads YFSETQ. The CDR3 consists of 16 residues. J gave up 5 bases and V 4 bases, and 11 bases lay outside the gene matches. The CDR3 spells CASSKEGTGGVNEQYF. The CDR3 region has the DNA TGCGCCAGCAGCAAGGAAGGGACAGGGGGAGTAAACGAGCAGTACTTC.